This TCR beta chain was sequenced during a study of cytomegalovirus exposure and HLA in healthy donors. Study overall: Most genotyped donors, 65% to 90% of more than 300, had Caucasian-associated genetic ancestry.

CDR3 length: 13 amino acids. Germline V gene lookup returns CDR1 GTSNPN and CDR2 SVGIG (reference sequence). After removal of 5 bases from V and 15 bases from J, the junction contained 13 bases not matched to a gene. Regarding this clone: Its antigen is not known.

The PCR had 60 Vbeta and 13 Jbeta primers. TCRdb's copy holds only in-frame clones and misses some; the assay was immunoSEQ multiplex PCR. The listing records tens of thousands of clones. General study findings and limits: Later analysis identified several of the most significant clusters that appeared linked to common viral pathogens. It was taken for granted in presence/absence analyses that sequencing depth across donors was roughly uniform. Later work associated approximately 17,000 TCR beta sequences with HLA alleles at 0.05 false discovery rate.

This rearrangement joins TRBV30 to TRBJ2-1; TRBD2 aligns across 10 bases. The source of this sequence is a woman aged 55-75 years in good health and CMV-seronegative. The sample comprised PBMCs. CDR3 nucleotides: TGTGCCTGGGAGCAACTAGCGGGGATGGGGCGGTTCTTC. Encoded protein: CAWEQLAGMGRFF.